Listed below are T cell receptor beta chains from one sample, sequenced in a study of OX40 agonist ivuxolimab in advanced cancers. Repertoires were generated with immunoSEQ multiplex PCR, while TCRdb's copy carries only in-frame clones and drops some. The table includes some 51,000 clones, around 88% detected once. The starting material was CD4+ or CD8+ T cells sorted from blood, obtained in a trial of the OX40 agonist ivuxolimab. Receptors were obtained from an adult with an advanced solid tumor such as melanoma, head and neck, liver or kidney cancer. CDR3s include the opening cysteine and the closing phenylalanine or tryptophan. The D gene is left open where the match is weak. For some rows the clone size is stated as once, few or many, or as a class when expanded; others skip it.

size: few
J: TRBJ2-7
V: TRBV18
D: TRBD1
CDR3: CASSPLIGGHEQYF
DNA: TGTGCCAGCTCACCATTGATAGGGGGCCACGAGCAGTACTTC

size: -
J: TRBJ1-1
V: TRBV6-5
D: -
CDR3: CASSYPATEAFF
DNA: TGTGCCAGCAGTTATCCCGCCACTGAAGCTTTCTTT

size: -
J: TRBJ1-2
V: TRBV5-1
D: -
CDR3: CASRGDLNYGYTF
DNA: TGCGCCAGCAGGGGGGACCTTAACTATGGCTACACCTTC

size: -
J: TRBJ2-7
V: TRBV27
D: TRBD2
CDR3: CASSSGRISYEQYF
DNA: TGTGCCAGCAGTAGCGGGAGAATCTCCTACGAGCAGTACTTC

size: -
J: TRBJ2-1
V: TRBV12-5
D: -
CDR3: CASGFSYNEQFF
DNA: TGTGCTAGTGGTTTCAGCTACAATGAGCAGTTCTTC

size: -
J: TRBJ2-7
V: TRBV6-5
D: -
CDR3: CASSSPAVNREQYF
DNA: TGTGCCAGCAGCTCCCCGGCGGTCAACCGCGAGCAGTACTTC

size: -
J: TRBJ2-1
V: TRBV11-2
D: -
CDR3: CASSLNSGAYNEQFF
DNA: TGTGCCAGCAGCTTAAATAGCGGAGCATACAATGAGCAGTTCTTC

size: -
J: TRBJ2-7
V: TRBV9
D: -
CDR3: CASSSRQLASYEQYF
DNA: TGTGCCAGCAGCTCCCGACAGCTAGCCTCCTACGAGCAGTACTTC

size: -
J: TRBJ2-7
V: TRBV29-1
D: TRBD2
CDR3: CSVRRGGYEQYF
DNA: TGCAGCGTCCGCCGGGGGGGCTACGAGCAGTACTTC

size: -
J: TRBJ2-1
V: TRBV5-6
D: -
CDR3: CASSGSIWRHSYNEQFF
DNA: TGTGCCAGCAGCGGGAGTATCTGGCGTCACTCCTACAATGAGCAGTTCTTC

size: -
J: TRBJ2-7
V: TRBV5-5
D: -
CDR3: CASTRYRNYEQYF
DNA: TGTGCCAGCACCAGATACAGGAACTACGAGCAGTACTTC

size: few
J: TRBJ1-1
V: TRBV7-8
D: -
CDR3: CASSYGGDTEAFF
DNA: TGTGCCAGCAGCTACGGGGGGGACACTGAAGCTTTCTTT

size: -
J: TRBJ1-1
V: TRBV28
D: -
CDR3: CASVETVNTEAFF
DNA: TGTGCCAGTGTTGAGACAGTCAACACTGAAGCTTTCTTT

size: -
J: TRBJ1-1
V: TRBV27
D: TRBD1
CDR3: CASSFKDRGLYTEAFF
DNA: TGTGCCAGCAGTTTTAAGGACAGGGGGCTGTACACTGAAGCTTTCTTT

size: -
J: TRBJ1-5
V: TRBV6-5
D: -
CDR3: CASSQVSGQPQHF
DNA: TGTGCCAGCAGTCAGGTCTCGGGTCAGCCCCAGCATTTT

size: -
J: TRBJ1-1
V: TRBV6-6
D: TRBD1
CDR3: CASSPWTGKAFF
DNA: TGTGCCAGCAGTCCTTGGACAGGAAAAGCTTTCTTT

size: -
J: TRBJ1-2
V: TRBV6-5
D: -
CDR3: CASSYGFGQINGYTF
DNA: TGTGCCAGCAGTTACGGTTTCGGGCAGATCAATGGCTACACCTTC

size: -
J: TRBJ2-7
V: TRBV27
D: -
CDR3: CASSSPGNEQYF
DNA: TGTGCCAGCAGTTCTCCAGGGAACGAGCAGTACTTC

size: -
J: TRBJ2-1
V: TRBV27
D: -
CDR3: CASSLRQAGHNEQFF
DNA: TGTGCCAGCAGTTTGAGGCAGGCGGGGCACAATGAGCAGTTCTTC

size: once
J: TRBJ2-5
V: TRBV5-1
D: -
CDR3: CASSLTTPGSQETQYF
DNA: TGCGCCAGCAGCTTGACTACACCGGGATCCCAAGAGACCCAGTACTTC

size: -
J: TRBJ2-1
V: TRBV14
D: TRBD2
CDR3: CASSQDPGTSANEQFF
DNA: TGTGCCAGCAGCCAAGATCCCGGGACTAGCGCCAATGAGCAGTTCTTC

size: -
J: TRBJ2-1
V: TRBV5-1
D: TRBD2
CDR3: CASSLDTSGTYNEQFF
DNA: TGCGCCAGCAGCTTAGACACTAGCGGAACCTACAATGAGCAGTTCTTC

size: -
J: TRBJ2-7
V: TRBV27
D: -
CDR3: CASSSPPYEQYF
DNA: TGTGCCAGCAGTTCCCCCCCCTACGAGCAGTACTTC

size: -
J: TRBJ1-5
V: TRBV19
D: -
CDR3: CASSIDAIGGNQPQHF
DNA: TGTGCCAGTAGTATAGATGCTATTGGGGGCAATCAGCCCCAGCATTTT

size: -
J: TRBJ2-1
V: TRBV11-2
D: -
CDR3: CASSFGSGNEQFF
DNA: TGTGCCAGCAGCTTCGGTAGCGGCAATGAGCAGTTCTTC

size: -
J: TRBJ2-7
V: TRBV5-1
D: TRBD1
CDR3: CASSSSGTGFDEQYF
DNA: TGCGCCAGCAGCTCGTCCGGGACAGGGTTCGATGAGCAGTACTTC

size: -
J: TRBJ2-1
V: TRBV20-1
D: -
CDR3: CSARDGREQFF
DNA: TGCAGTGCTAGAGATGGGCGGGAGCAGTTCTTC

size: -
J: TRBJ2-1
V: TRBV4-2
D: -
CDR3: CASSQSSVRSYNEQFF
DNA: TGTGCCAGCAGCCAAAGTAGCGTACGCTCCTACAATGAGCAGTTCTTC

size: -
J: TRBJ2-2
V: TRBV5-6
D: -
CDR3: CASSLAKALQTGELFF
DNA: TGTGCCAGCAGCTTGGCCAAGGCACTACAAACCGGGGAGCTGTTTTTT

size: -
J: TRBJ2-5
V: TRBV5-1
D: -
CDR3: CASSFQGSETQYF
DNA: TGCGCCAGCAGCTTTCAGGGTTCAGAGACCCAGTACTTC

size: once
J: TRBJ2-2
V: TRBV9
D: -
CDR3: CASSVEGSGRAGTGELFF
DNA: TGTGCCAGCAGCGTAGAGGGGAGTGGCAGGGCTGGCACCGGGGAGCTGTTTTTT

size: -
J: TRBJ2-7
V: TRBV5-4
D: -
CDR3: CASRDGDYEQYF
DNA: TGTGCCAGCAGGGACGGCGACTACGAGCAGTACTTC

size: -
J: TRBJ1-1
V: TRBV7-3
D: TRBD1
CDR3: CASSLTGGYTEAFF
DNA: TGTGCCAGCAGCCTCACAGGGGGCTACACTGAAGCTTTCTTT

size: -
J: TRBJ1-1
V: TRBV19
D: -
CDR3: CASSIAWLNTEAFF
DNA: TGTGCCAGTAGTATAGCCTGGTTGAACACTGAAGCTTTCTTT

size: -
J: TRBJ1-1
V: TRBV18
D: -
CDR3: CASSPSAAMNTEAFF
DNA: TGTGCCAGCTCACCATCCGCAGCGATGAACACTGAAGCTTTCTTT